This TCR beta chain was recovered during a study of response to subunit inactivated influenza vaccine. General study results and limits: The study's authors posited that every seasonal influenza vaccination enlists few new T cells.

TCRdb re-derived calls from the RT-PCR reads in MiXCR, one entry per CDR3 protein. The sample has about 520,000 distinct CDR3 sequences; more than 7% are singletons. As regards this clonotype: Its cognate antigen is unknown. Germline and junction disagree at one end, which may indicate a read error.

The CDR3 runs 16 residues. The germline V gene encodes CDR1 SNHLY and CDR2 FYNNEI. Sequences were derived from PBMCs from blood, sampled around 25 months after vaccination. The source is a man aged 50-75 years who received an inactivated influenza vaccine. This chain joins TRBV2 and TRBJ2-7; D may be TRBD1 (7 bases). CDR3 in amino acids: CACRRDSTLSSYEQYF. The CDR3 coding sequence is TGTGCCTGCAGGAGGGACAGTACTCTGAGCTCCTACGAGCAGTACTTC.